This T cell receptor beta chain is drawn from a study of T cell repertoires in cytomegalovirus infection. Looked up from germline, CDR1 is SGDLS and CDR2 is YYNGEE. V dropped 2 bases and J dropped 3; count of bases not matched to a gene: 0. The CDR3 is made up of 13 amino acids. This clonotype was counted between two and nine times. Antigen: not known. TCRdb reprocessed the reads via MiXCR and lists one record per CDR3 protein. The sample has about 110,000 distinct CDR3 sequences; 29% are singletons. Sequencing used CD8+ T cells from cultured PBMCs, obtained from culture after CMV antigen stimulation. The TCR sequence derives from a human donor in good health (CMV status not recorded). Some clones in this sample may be carry-over from other donors' samples. The chain combines TRBV9 with TRBJ2-5; 8 bases line up with TRBD1. The CDR3 DNA sequence: TGTGCCAGCAGCGTGACAGGGGAAGAGACCCAGTACTTC. This sequence encodes CASSVTGEETQYF.